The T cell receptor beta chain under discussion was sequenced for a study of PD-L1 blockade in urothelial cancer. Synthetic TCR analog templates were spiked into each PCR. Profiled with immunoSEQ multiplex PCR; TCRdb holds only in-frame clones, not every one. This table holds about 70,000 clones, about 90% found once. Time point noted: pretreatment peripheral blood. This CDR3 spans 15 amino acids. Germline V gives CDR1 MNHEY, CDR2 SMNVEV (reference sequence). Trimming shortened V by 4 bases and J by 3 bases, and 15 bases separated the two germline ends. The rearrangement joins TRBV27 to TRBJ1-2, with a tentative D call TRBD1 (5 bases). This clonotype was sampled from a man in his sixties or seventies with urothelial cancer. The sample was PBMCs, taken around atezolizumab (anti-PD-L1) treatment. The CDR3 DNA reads TGTGCCAGCAGTTCCCGATCGACAGCACACTATGGCTACACCTTC. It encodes CASSSRSTAHYGYTF.